This entry lists 14 T cell receptor beta chains sequenced from one sample in a study of Ad26.COV2.S vaccination and SARS-CoV-2 variants. Treatment reported: some 20 received Ad26.COV2.S at low or high dose, single or two shots; five or six received placebo; per-sample allocation not given. Specimen acquisition occurred on day 63 following the initial vaccine or placebo injection. Sequencing was performed with immunoSEQ multiplex PCR; in TCRdb, only in-frame clones are kept and a portion is missing. The sample holds about 410,000 clones, 70% to 90% seen once. This material consisted of peripheral blood, taken in a trial of Ad26.COV2.S vaccine versus placebo. The source is a person aged 18-65 years who received the Ad26.COV2.S COVID-19 vaccine or a placebo.

The rearrangement links TRBV5-5 to TRBJ1-2; D call uncertain. Between the trimmed V and J ends, which lost 4 bases and 6 bases, there was a span of 19 bases. Germline lookup yields CDR1 SGHKS and CDR2 YYEKEE (reference sequence). The CDR3 length is 15 residues. This chain's CDR3 is CASSPRFERLNGYTF. CDR3 nucleotide sequence: TGTGCCAGCAGCCCGAGGTTCGAGAGATTGAATGGCTACACCTTC.

This clone is a singleton in its sample. The CDR3 here is CASSLVFTGLGQPQHF. For the CDR3, the DNA is TGTGCCAGCAGCTTGGTCTTCACAGGGTTAGGTCAGCCCCAGCATTTT. This chain joins TRBV5-5 and TRBJ1-5, with a tentative D call TRBD1 (6 bases). The CDR3 covers 16 residues. V was shortened by 0 bases and J by 6 bases, with 16 bases between the two germline ends. The germline V gene has CDR1 SGHKS and CDR2 YYEKEE (reference sequence).

The chain uses TRBV3-1 (or the pseudogene TRBV3-2) and TRBJ2-7; perhaps TRBD2 as D (5 bases). This CDR3 spans 13 amino acids. The V end lost 2 bases, the J end lost 6 bases, and 11 bases lay between the germline ends. Germline V CDR1 and CDR2: LGHDT, YNNKEL (reference sequence). CDR3 region: CASSQLIEGEQYF. CDR3 coding DNA: TGTGCCAGCAGCCAACTTATCGAGGGCGAGCAGTACTTC.

The chain combines TRBV10-3 with TRBJ1-2, with 8 positions matching TRBD1. J was trimmed by 7 bases and V by 5 bases; bases with no gene match: 9. The CDR3 consists of 14 residues. Germline CDR1 is ENHRY and CDR2 is SYGVKD. The CDR3 sequence is CAISLTGEYSGYTF. The CDR3 coding sequence is TGTGCCATCAGTTTGACAGGGGAATATAGTGGCTACACCTTC.

A word on this clone: This CDR3 is also generated by other DNA sequences in the sample. The V and J genes are TRBV5-1 and TRBJ1-1; D gene unclear. The CDR3 runs to 13 residues. Trimming took off 0 bases at V and 2 bases at J, with 5 bases between the two ends. The germline V gene has CDR1 SGHRS and CDR2 YFSETQ. The CDR3 sequence is CASSLGTNTEAFF. CDR3 in DNA: TGCGCCAGCAGCTTGGGAACAAACACTGAAGCTTTCTTT.

CDR3 loop: CASSKSGGLTDTQYF. The CDR3 DNA follows: TGTGCCAGCAGCAAATCCGGGGGGTTAACAGATACGCAGTATTTT. The chain recombines TRBV7-2 with TRBJ2-3; TRBD2 matches 7 bases. J lost 3 bases, V lost 5 bases, and 8 bases had no gene match. CDR1 and CDR2 (germline): SGHTA, FQGNSA. The CDR3 is 15 residues long.

The rearrangement joins TRBV10-3 to TRBJ2-3, with D possibly being TRBD2 (7 bases). There are 15 residues in the CDR3. The germline V gene has CDR1 ENHRY and CDR2 SYGVKD. Trimming shortened V by 4 bases and J by 3 bases, and 14 bases separated the two germline ends. CDR3 in DNA: TGTGCCATCAGTGGAGAGGGGGGGCGGACAGATACGCAGTATTTT. Protein sequence: CAISGEGGRTDTQYF.

CDR3 nucleotide sequence: TGTGCCAGTAGTACATCAGACAGGGGCACCCAGTACTTC. Its translation is CASSTSDRGTQYF. V and J are TRBV19 and TRBJ2-5, with 8 bases lining up with TRBD1. The CDR3 extends over 13 amino acids. V was clipped by 4 bases and J by 8 bases; unmatched bases: 6. From germline, CDR1 is LNHDA and CDR2 SQIVND (reference sequence). The entire variable domain, with the rest obtained from reference TRBV19 and TRBJ2-5, is as follows: DGGITQSPKYLFRKEGQNVTLSCEQNLNHDAMYWYRQDPGQGLRLIYYSQIVNDFQKGDIAEGYSVSREKKESFPLTVTSAQKNPTAFYLCASSTSDRGTQYFGPGTRLLVL.

The CDR3 DNA sequence: TGTGCCAGCAGCCAACGGGGGGACACCGGGGAGCTGTTTTTT. It encodes CASSQRGDTGELFF. This chain uses TRBV3-1 (or the pseudogene TRBV3-2) with TRBJ2-2; 7 bases fit TRBD2. The CDR3 spans 14 residues. V shed 2 bases, J shed 3 bases, and the junction held 0 bases outside the gene matches. The V gene's germline CDR1 is LGHDT and CDR2 YNNKEL (reference sequence).

This chain links TRBV4-1 with TRBJ2-7; 8 bases are shared with TRBD1. Looked up from germline, CDR1 is MGHRA and CDR2 is YSYEKL. J gave up 2 bases and V 3 bases, and 6 bases lay outside the gene matches. The CDR3 spans 15 residues. The CDR3 protein is CASSQTGERAYEQYF. The CDR3 DNA reads TGCGCCAGCAGCCAGACAGGGGAAAGGGCCTACGAGCAGTACTTC.

J is TRBJ2-2 and V is TRBV5-5; TRBD2 is a possible D gene (5 bases). The germline CDR1 and CDR2 sequences are SGHKS and YYEKEE (reference sequence). This CDR3 contains 15 residues. The germline V and J ends were trimmed by 7 bases and 5 bases, with 18 bases remaining between them. The CDR3 sequence: CASSPVEGTTGELFF. DNA for the CDR3: TGTGCCAGCTCCCCAGTCGAGGGTACTACCGGGGAGCTGTTTTTT.

Details on this clone: At one end the junction does not follow the germline gene, possibly because of a read error. The rearrangement uses TRBV6-5 and TRBJ2-5; the D is unclear. Germline CDR1 is MNHEY and CDR2 is SVGAGI. The CDR3 runs 14 residues. The CDR3 spells CASSYSKDHETQYF. The CDR3 nucleotides are TGTGCCAGCAGTTACTCGAAAGACCACGAGACCCAGTACTTC.

The chain combines TRBV2 with TRBJ2-5; 15 bases are a match to TRBD2. This CDR3 contains 16 residues. The V and J ends lost 7 bases and 5 bases, in that order; junction bases with no gene match: 8. Per the germline V gene, CDR1 is SNHLY and CDR2 is FYNNEI. CDR3 residues: CASKRTSGGAGETQYF. CDR3 sequence (DNA): TGTGCCAGCAAGCGGACTAGCGGGGGGGCCGGGGAGACCCAGTACTTC.

The CDR3 DNA follows: TGTGCCAGCAGCCAAGATCACGGGGCCTACGAGCAGTACTTC. This gives the protein CASSQDHGAYEQYF. This chain joins TRBV3-1 (or the pseudogene TRBV3-2) and TRBJ2-7; weak D call: TRBD2 (5 bases). Trimming took 0 bases from V and 2 from J, leaving 8 bases between them. Germline V lookup: CDR1 LGHDT, CDR2 YNNKEL (reference sequence). This CDR3 contains 14 residues.